These T cell receptor beta chains were read from a single sample in a study of shared clonotypes between healthy human individuals. Here immunoSEQ multiplex PCR was the method, and the copy in TCRdb shows in-frame clones only, minus some. Of approximately 1,000,000 clones listed, roughly 74% are singletons. Sequencing was done on a sample of memory CD4+ T cells from PBMCs. The receptor source for this set is a man between 18 and 35 years old in good health. Some clones in this sample may be carry-over from other donors' samples. CDR3s include the opening cysteine and the closing phenylalanine or tryptophan. D genes are given only for firm matches. Only part of the rows carry a size: once, few, many, or a class if the clone is expanded.

>NA|NA|TRBJ1-3|TRBV7-8
CASSLATVNPGNTIYF
TGTGCCAGCAGCTTAGCGACAGTAAACCCTGGAAACACCATATATTTT
>NA|TRBD2|TRBJ2-1|TRBV18
CASSPPAGGANEQFF
TGTGCCAGCTCACCACCAGCGGGAGGCGCGAATGAGCAGTTCTTC
>NA|NA|TRBJ1-3|TRBV7-8
CASSRGQFISGNTIYF
TGTGCCAGCAGCCGAGGACAGTTTATCTCTGGAAACACCATATATTTT
>NA|NA|TRBJ2-7|TRBV4-2
CASSQQVNYEQYF
TGTGCCAGCAGCCAACAGGTCAACTACGAGCAGTACTTC
>NA|NA|TRBJ1-3|TRBV9
CASSPRPEGTIYF
TGTGCCAGCAGCCCACGTCCCGAAGGAACCATATATTTT
>NA|TRBD1|TRBJ1-1|TRBV7-6
CASSLDGTGAFF
TGTGCCAGCAGCTTAGACGGGACAGGGGCTTTCTTT
>NA|NA|TRBJ2-3|TRBV6-1
CASRVEATDTQYF
TGTGCCAGCAGGGTAGAGGCCACAGATACGCAGTATTTT
>NA|TRBD1|TRBJ1-1|TRBV11-2
CASSVPRGQVTEAFF
TGTGCCAGCAGCGTCCCAAGGGGGCAAGTCACTGAAGCTTTCTTT
>many|NA|TRBJ2-7|TRBV29-1
CSARQAYEQYF
TGCAGCGCTAGACAGGCCTACGAGCAGTACTTC
>NA|NA|TRBJ2-3|TRBV11-2
CASSSRGVDTQYF
TGTGCCAGCAGTTCAAGGGGGGTTGATACGCAGTATTTT
>NA|NA|TRBJ1-1|TRBV20-1
CSAGKNTEAFF
TGCAGTGCTGGGAAGAACACTGAAGCTTTCTTT
>NA|TRBD2|TRBJ2-2|TRBV11-3
CASSFGLAATGELFF
TGTGCCAGCAGCTTTGGCCTAGCGGCCACCGGGGAGCTGTTTTTT
>NA|TRBD1|TRBJ2-7|TRBV5-1
CASSYNAGTGVGEQYF
TGCGCCAGCAGCTACAACGCCGGGACAGGGGTGGGCGAGCAGTACTTC
>NA|TRBD1|TRBJ2-7|TRBV19
CASSRSYMNLGTGFYEQYF
TGTGCCAGTAGTAGATCATATATGAACCTCGGGACAGGGTTCTACGAGCAGTACTTC
>NA|NA|TRBJ1-3|TRBV5-1
CASSPGVGGGTIYF
TGCGCCAGCAGCCCCGGTGTCGGGGGGGGAACCATATATTTT
>NA|NA|TRBJ2-7|TRBV4-1
CASSQTLIRDPYERQYF
TGCGCCAGCAGCCAAACACTTATCAGGGACCCCTACGAGCGGCAGTACTTC
>NA|TRBD1|TRBJ2-7|TRBV7-9
CASSSNRDRALYEQYF
TGTGCCAGCAGCTCGAACCGGGACAGGGCTCTCTACGAGCAGTACTTC
>NA|NA|TRBJ1-1|TRBV7-6
CASSLPGGTEAFF
TGTGCCAGCAGCTTACCCGGGGGCACTGAAGCTTTCTTT
>NA|NA|TRBJ2-1|TRBV15
CATSRRLVGYEQFF
TGTGCCACCAGCAGACGACTAGTAGGGTATGAGCAGTTCTTC
>NA|NA|TRBJ1-1|TRBV7-8
CASSLAGPRAFF
TGTGCCAGCAGCTTAGCGGGCCCCCGAGCTTTCTTT
>few|NA|TRBJ2-3|TRBV28
CASSPGGARTDTQYF
TGTGCCAGCAGCCCCGGGGGCGCGAGGACAGATACGCAGTATTTT
>NA|TRBD1|TRBJ2-7|TRBV2
CASSEGGTASYEQYF
TGTGCCAGCAGTGAAGGTGGGACAGCCTCCTACGAGCAGTACTTC
>once|NA|TRBJ2-3|TRBV6-5
CASSGRRYGTQYF
TGTGCCAGCAGTGGTCGTCGCTATGGGACGCAGTATTTT
>NA|TRBD2|TRBJ2-5|TRBV6-1
CASRTSGDQETQYF
TGTGCCAGCAGGACTAGCGGGGACCAAGAGACCCAGTACTTC
>NA|NA|TRBJ1-2|TRBV5-1
CASSLAEGNYGYTF
TGCGCCAGCAGCTTGGCAGAGGGGAACTATGGCTACACCTTC
>NA|TRBD2|TRBJ2-5|TRBV7-2
CASSLDAGDQYF
TGTGCCAGCAGCTTAGATGCGGGGGACCAGTACTTC
>NA|NA|TRBJ1-1|TRBV27
CASSKGRNTEAFF
TGTGCCAGCAGTAAAGGAAGGAACACTGAAGCTTTCTTT
>NA|TRBD1|TRBJ1-1|TRBV7-9
CASSHGQGGTEAFF
TGTGCCAGCAGCCACGGACAGGGCGGCACTGAAGCTTTCTTT
>few|NA|TRBJ1-2|TRBV7-6
CASSLGPGRDGYTF
TGTGCCAGCAGCTTAGGGCCAGGGAGGGATGGCTACACCTTC
>NA|NA|TRBJ2-1|TRBV29-1
CRFTGNEQFF
TGCAGGTTTACCGGCAATGAGCAGTTCTTC
>few|NA|TRBJ2-7|TRBV30
CAWSVRPGFSSYEQYF
TGTGCCTGGAGTGTACGCCCGGGTTTCAGCTCCTACGAGCAGTACTTC
>NA|NA|TRBJ1-4|TRBV4-1
CASSQVAQGTNEKLFF
TGCGCCAGCAGCCAGGTCGCACAGGGAACTAATGAAAAACTGTTTTTT
>NA|NA|TRBJ1-2|TRBV2
CASSLTGPYGYTF
TGTGCCAGCAGTTTAACAGGGCCCTATGGCTACACCTTC
>NA|TRBD2|TRBJ2-7|TRBV30
CAWDRSAEAGKNEQYF
TGTGCCTGGGATAGATCTGCGGAAGCGGGAAAAAACGAGCAGTACTTC
>NA|TRBD2|TRBJ2-7|TRBV7-9
CASSDGTSGRAEQYF
TGTGCCAGCAGCGACGGGACTAGCGGGAGGGCCGAGCAGTACTTC
>many|TRBD2|TRBJ2-7|TRBV9
CASSVGPGGVYEQYF
TGTGCCAGCAGCGTAGGTCCGGGAGGGGTATACGAGCAGTACTTC
>NA|NA|TRBJ1-2|TRBV5-8
CASSRGTFSYGYTF
TGTGCCAGCAGCCGCGGGACCTTCTCCTATGGCTACACCTTC
>NA|TRBD1|TRBJ1-2|TRBV30
CAPGQYYGYTF
TGTGCCCCGGGACAGTACTATGGCTACACCTTC
>once|NA|TRBJ1-1|TRBV28
CASSLGPGHTEAFF
TGTGCCAGCAGTTTAGGCCCCGGGCATACTGAAGCTTTCTTT
>NA|NA|TRBJ1-1|TRBV28
CASRTQNEAFF
TGTGCCAGCAGAACACAGAATGAAGCTTTCTTT
>few|NA|TRBJ2-7|TRBV4-2
CASSQTSSYEQYF
TGTGCCAGCAGCCAGACTTCCTCCTACGAGCAGTACTTC
>NA|TRBD2|TRBJ2-5|TRBV7-7
CASGGTSARETQYF
TGTGCCAGCGGGGGGACTAGCGCCCGAGAGACCCAGTACTTC
>NA|NA|TRBJ1-5|TRBV19
CASSIDLGRLQPQHF
TGTGCCAGTAGTATAGATCTGGGCAGGCTTCAGCCCCAGCATTTT
>once|NA|TRBJ1-1|TRBV5-1
CASMIQGNTEAFF
TGCGCCAGCATGATACAGGGTAACACTGAAGCTTTCTTT
>NA|TRBD2|TRBJ2-2|TRBV15
CATSSGLAGGTGELFF
TGTGCCACCAGCTCGGGACTAGCGGGAGGGACCGGGGAGCTGTTTTTT
>NA|NA|TRBJ1-2|TRBV27
CASSSAWSRGYTF
TGTGCCAGCAGTTCCGCATGGTCTCGTGGCTACACCTTC
>NA|NA|TRBJ1-2|TRBV5-1
CASTTTGGRNYGYTF
TGCGCCAGCACTACAACCGGGGGGCGTAACTATGGCTACACCTTC
>NA|NA|TRBJ2-7|TRBV2
CASSKEVRGEQYF
TGTGCCAGCAGCAAGGAGGTCCGTGGGGAGCAGTACTTC
>NA|NA|TRBJ1-4|TRBV10-1
CASSDLAVGEKLFF
TGCGCCAGCAGTGATTTGGCGGTCGGTGAAAAACTGTTTTTT
>NA|NA|TRBJ1-5|TRBV18
CASSPAVSSNQPQHF
TGTGCCAGCTCACCGGCTGTTTCTAGCAATCAGCCCCAGCATTTT
>NA|NA|TRBJ2-1|TRBV6-6
CATIASSYNEQFF
TGTGCCACGATAGCAAGCTCCTACAATGAGCAGTTCTTC
>once|NA|TRBJ2-3|TRBV11-2
CASSTDRISTDTQYF
TGTGCCAGCAGCACCGACAGGATAAGCACAGATACGCAGTATTTT
>NA|TRBD1|TRBJ1-2|TRBV19
CASSPQGGPGYTF
TGTGCCAGTAGTCCCCAGGGGGGCCCTGGCTACACCTTC
>NA|TRBD2|TRBJ2-7|TRBV11-2
CASKGLAGLYEQYF
TGTGCCAGCAAGGGACTAGCGGGTCTCTACGAGCAGTACTTC
>NA|NA|TRBJ1-1|TRBV18
CASSPSGEGTEAFF
TGTGCCAGCTCACCGTCGGGCGAGGGCACTGAAGCTTTCTTT